A single sample gave rise to the 29 T cell receptor beta chains below, sequenced in a study of blood T cell repertoires in COVID-19 (dated by TCRdb to the early 2020s). The method was the immunoSEQ multiplex PCR assay. TCRdb mirrors the immuneACCESS table, restricted to in-frame sequences. Some clones are absent from its copies; in checked studies, under half trace to an unresolved V gene, and the reason for the others is unknown. The sample table records 250,000 to 300,000 clones; about 76% of these occur just once. The ten largest clonotypes hold 2.5% to 3.5% of the sample. The specimen sequenced was peripheral blood. The source of these receptors is a woman aged 55-69 years with active or convalescent COVID-19.

This clone came up a few times. The V gene is TRBV18, the J gene TRBJ1-6; D is possibly TRBD1 (6 bases). Per germline, CDR1 KGHSH and CDR2 LQKENI. The CDR3 consists of 13 residues. V shed 2 bases and J shed 10 bases, with 9 bases lying between them. For the CDR3, the DNA is TGTGCCAGCTCACCAACAGGGCCGTCACCCCTCCACTTT. Translated: CASSPTGPSPLHF.

CDR3 nucleotide sequence: TGTGCCAGCAGCTTCATCTTATACAGGGGGACAGGAAATCAGCCCCAGCATTTT. Its protein product is CASSFILYRGTGNQPQHF. The V call is TRBV7-6, the J call TRBJ1-5; TRBD1 matches at 8 bases. There are 18 residues in the CDR3. Per the germline V gene, CDR1 is SGHVS and CDR2 is FNYEAQ. The ends lost 3 bases at V and 4 bases at J; junction bases unmatched: 14.

The chain combines TRBV18 with TRBJ2-7; D may correspond to TRBD1 or TRBD2 (7 bases each). V was cut by 6 bases and J by 0 bases, with 21 bases left in between. The CDR3 is made up of 17 amino acids. Per the germline V gene, CDR1 is KGHSH and CDR2 is LQKENI. CDR3 in amino acids: CASSPGGAGAASYEQYF. The CDR3 DNA is TGTGCCAGCTCGCCAGGGGGGGCAGGGGCGGCCTCCTACGAGCAGTACTTC.

J is TRBJ2-3 and V is TRBV6-1; D is ambiguous. The V gene lost 3 bases and the J gene lost 0 bases, with 16 bases spanning the gap. The germline gives CDR1 MNHNS, CDR2 SASEGT. The CDR3 runs 17 residues. The CDR3 sequence is CASSDQASRRSTDTQYF. The CDR3 nucleotides are TGTGCCAGCAGTGATCAGGCCTCACGACGAAGCACAGATACGCAGTATTTT.

The V gene is TRBV28, the J gene TRBJ1-2; the match to TRBD1 covers 8 bases. Germline V gene lookup returns CDR1 MDHEN and CDR2 SYDVKM. The ends lost 7 bases at V and 10 bases at J; junction bases unmatched: 8. The CDR3 runs to 12 residues. CDR3: CASTSQGEDYTF. CDR3 nucleotide sequence: TGTGCCAGCACCTCACAGGGGGAGGACTACACCTTC.

The chain carries TRBV5-1 and TRBJ1-2; D is unclear. The V gene lost 5 bases and the J gene lost 4 bases, with 12 bases spanning the gap. The CDR3 consists of 13 residues. Germline CDR1 and CDR2: SGHRS and YFSETQ. CDR3 in amino acids: CASRSHQLYGYTF. The CDR3 coding sequence is TGCGCCAGCAGGAGCCACCAACTCTATGGCTACACCTTC.

This sequence joins TRBV19 and TRBJ2-7, with 10 bases that match TRBD1. The J segment lost 7 bases and the V segment lost 6 bases, leaving 18 bases of the junction unmatched. Germline V gene lookup returns CDR1 LNHDA and CDR2 SQIVND (reference sequence). The CDR3 runs to 17 residues. The CDR3 region has the DNA TGTGCCAGTAGCCATGGCGCTGGCCGACAGGGGGCGGGTGAGCAGTACTTC. It is translated as CASSHGAGRQGAGEQYF.

The table lists this clone with a count of one. The chain uses TRBV18 and TRBJ2-2; D not certain. Germline V gene sequence: CDR1 KGHSH, CDR2 LQKENI. CDR3 length equals 17 residues. Trimming removed 0 bases from V and 0 bases from J, with 11 bases in between. In DNA, the CDR3 is TGTGCCAGCTCACCACCAAACAGTCGTTCGAACACCGGGGAGCTGTTTTTT. Encoded protein: CASSPPNSRSNTGELFF.

V usage is TRBV5-4 and J usage is TRBJ1-1, with a possible D match to TRBD1 (5 bases). V was trimmed by 7 bases and J by 4 bases, leaving 14 bases between them. The CDR3 extends over 13 amino acids. Germline values: CDR1 SGHNT, CDR2 YYREEE (reference sequence). The CDR3 sequence: CASATGRGTEAFF. In DNA, the CDR3 is TGTGCCAGCGCCACTGGGAGGGGCACTGAAGCTTTCTTT.

This sequence joins TRBV27 and TRBJ2-1, with 7 nucleotides matching TRBD2. CDR1 and CDR2 from the germline V gene are MNHEY and SMNVEV (reference sequence). V lost 0 bases, J lost 0 bases, and 2 bases stayed unmatched. The CDR3 spans 16 residues. Here the CDR3 reads CASSLSGGSSYNEQFF. The CDR3, as DNA: TGTGCCAGCAGTTTATCGGGGGGGAGCTCCTACAATGAGCAGTTCTTC.

The chain has TRBV5-4 and TRBJ1-2; 8 bases match TRBD1. This CDR3 has 16 residues. CDR1 is SGHNT and CDR2 is YYREEE in the germline V gene (reference sequence). The trim removed 5 bases at V and 7 bases at J, leaving 16 bases unmatched. CDR3 region: CASSSSGTGFLGGYTF. CDR3 bases: TGTGCCAGCAGTTCCTCCGGGACAGGTTTCCTTGGTGGCTACACCTTC.

V is TRBV3-1 (or the pseudogene TRBV3-2) and J is TRBJ2-1; 7 bases are a match to TRBD1. Trimming took 4 bases from V and 6 from J; bases not matched to a gene: 12. The germline gives CDR1 LGHDT, CDR2 YNNKEL (reference sequence). CDR3 length: 16 residues. In nucleotides, the CDR3 is TGTGCCAGCAGCCTTTCAGACAGGGTCGGCCCCAATGAGCAGTTCTTC. Translating it yields CASSLSDRVGPNEQFF.

This chain's CDR3 is CASSLGSLAETQYF. DNA for the CDR3: TGTGCCAGCAGCTTAGGATCACTAGCGGAGACCCAGTACTTC. The J gene is TRBJ2-5, the V gene TRBV7-9; 7 bases match TRBD2. The germline V gene encodes CDR1 SEHNR and CDR2 FQNEAQ (reference sequence). Trimming cost V 1 base and J 5 bases; bases outside gene matches: 4. The CDR3 runs to 14 residues.

The gene calls are TRBV7-3 and TRBJ2-3; D possibly corresponds to TRBD1 (5 bases). V was clipped by 2 bases and J by 1 base, with 10 bases between them. The CDR3 covers 15 residues. Germline-derived CDR1 and CDR2 are SGHTA and FQGTGA. CDR3: CASSLAGPGTDTQYF. The CDR3 DNA reads as TGTGCCAGCAGCTTAGCAGGGCCTGGCACAGATACGCAGTATTTT.

This clone was observed at least ten times. The same CDR3 is also encoded by other DNA sequences in this sample. V and J are TRBV7-2 and TRBJ2-7; tentatively, D is TRBD1 (6 bases). CDR3 length equals 14 residues. Looked up from germline, CDR1 is SGHTA and CDR2 is FQGNSA. Trimming stripped 6 bases from V and 1 base from J, with 13 bases between. The CDR3 region is CASRSTGTSYEQYF. Here the CDR3 DNA reads TGTGCCAGCAGATCCACAGGGACATCCTACGAGCAGTACTTC.

The chain couples TRBV4-1 to TRBJ1-1; D is perhaps TRBD1 (5 bases). This CDR3 is 13 amino acids long. The germline gives CDR1 MGHRA, CDR2 YSYEKL. The V and J ends lost 4 bases and 7 bases respectively, with 13 bases between them. CDR3 region: CASSPGGVSEAFF. The CDR3 DNA is TGCGCCAGCAGCCCGGGGGGTGTTAGTGAAGCTTTCTTT.

This chain links TRBV29-1 with TRBJ2-5; D not resolved. The J call may be in error: the DNA end matches TRBJ2-7 better. Germline-derived CDR1 and CDR2 are SQVTM and ANQGSEA. The CDR3 covers 12 residues. This CDR3 is CSVITESYEQYF. In DNA form, the CDR3 reads TGCAGCGTTATTACAGAGTCCTACGAGCAGTACTTC.

The rearrangement joins TRBV5-1 to TRBJ2-2; TRBD2 is a possible D gene (6 bases). Looked up from germline, CDR1 is SGHRS and CDR2 is YFSETQ. Trimming cost V 1 base and J 6 bases, with 7 bases left between them. The CDR3 length is 13 residues. This CDR3 reads CASSLPGAGELFF. CDR3 in DNA: TGCGCCAGCAGCTTGCCGGGGGCCGGGGAGCTGTTTTTT.

This clone was found once. The chain employs TRBV28 and TRBJ1-1; TRBD1 is a possible D gene (6 bases). CDR1 MDHEN and CDR2 SYDVKM come from the germline V gene. There are 20 residues in the CDR3. The germline V and J ends were trimmed by 6 bases and 0 bases, with 29 bases remaining between them. The CDR3 coding sequence is TGTGCCAGCAGGGCATTTCATCCATATTACCCGGGACACATGAACACTGAAGCTTTCTTT. Protein product: CASRAFHPYYPGHMNTEAFF.

This clone was seen ten or more times. CDR3 protein: CASSLSNWGGYGYTF. The CDR3 coding sequence is TGTGCCAGCAGTTTATCAAATTGGGGAGGGTATGGCTACACCTTC. The V gene is TRBV27, the J gene TRBJ1-2; D not certain. With 0 bases removed from V and 5 bases from J, the gap between germline ends came to 13 bases. The CDR3 totals 15 residues. Germline CDR1 and CDR2: MNHEY and SMNVEV (reference sequence).

The rearrangement uses TRBV19 and TRBJ2-5; 14 bases agree with TRBD2. The junction had 4 bases not matched to a gene; V was cut back by 6 bases and J by 4 bases. Germline lookup yields CDR1 LNHDA and CDR2 SQIVND (reference sequence). The length of the CDR3 is 15 residues. CDR3 DNA: TGTGCCAGTAGGACTAGCGGGGGGGCCAGAGAGACCCAGTACTTC. This translates into CASRTSGGARETQYF.

V is TRBV3-1 (or the pseudogene TRBV3-2) and J is TRBJ2-4; a possible D gene is TRBD1 (5 bases). Germline values: CDR1 LGHDT, CDR2 YNNKEL (reference sequence). Trimming left V 3 bases short and J 3 bases short, with 12 bases between. This CDR3 has 15 amino acids. DNA for the CDR3: TGTGCCAGCAGCCAGCCGGGCACAGGCAAAAACATTCAGTACTTC. The encoded protein is CASSQPGTGKNIQYF.

The rearrangement links TRBV3-1 (or the pseudogene TRBV3-2) to TRBJ1-4, with 8 bases aligning to TRBD1. Germline values: CDR1 LGHDT, CDR2 YNNKEL (reference sequence). Trimming took 3 bases from V and 8 from J; bases not matched to a gene: 11. The CDR3 totals 16 residues. CDR3 loop: CASSHHLGQGNEKLFF. CDR3 bases: TGTGCCAGCAGCCATCACCTTGGACAGGGAAACGAAAAACTGTTTTTT.

The genes are TRBV27 and TRBJ1-5; D is possibly TRBD1 (6 bases). Germline V gene lookup returns CDR1 MNHEY and CDR2 SMNVEV (reference sequence). The CDR3 runs to 22 residues. V dropped 2 bases and J dropped 1 base, with 30 bases sitting between them. CDR3 protein: CASSLRTKGHPTDYVSNQPQHF. In DNA, the CDR3 is TGTGCCAGCAGTTTACGGACGAAGGGACACCCGACCGATTACGTGAGCAATCAGCCCCAGCATTTT.

V gene TRBV4-2 combines with J gene TRBJ2-2; 8 bases are a match to TRBD1. CDR3 length equals 15 residues. Looked up from germline, CDR1 is LGHNA and CDR2 is YNFKEQ. V trimming: 0 bases; J trimming: 8 bases; junction bases outside the gene matches: 5. The CDR3 region has the DNA TGTGCCAGCAGCCAAGAGCAGGGGGCAGGGGGGGAGCTGTTTTTT. This encodes CASSQEQGAGGELFF.

In nucleotides, the CDR3 is TGTGCCAGCAGCCAGGACAGGATCGGGCGTACTGAAGCTTTCTTT. Translation: CASSQDRIGRTEAFF. The chain combines TRBV7-9 with TRBJ1-1; 7 nucleotides align to TRBD1. J gave up 5 bases and V 5 bases, and 11 bases lay outside the gene matches. In germline, CDR1 is SEHNR, CDR2 FQNEAQ (reference sequence). The CDR3 consists of 15 residues.

The chain couples TRBV10-1 to TRBJ2-5, with D maybe TRBD1 (5 bases). Germline V gene lookup returns CDR1 WNHNN and CDR2 SYGVQD (reference sequence). CDR3 length equals 14 residues. The V end was cut by 10 bases, the J end by 5 bases, with 20 bases between. The CDR3 bases are TGCGCCACAAGGGGCAGCCCCCGCTCGGAGACCCAGTACTTC. Translation: CATRGSPRSETQYF.

As for this clone: Other DNA sequences within the sample encode an identical CDR3. The chain carries TRBV29-1 and TRBJ1-1; no reliable D call. This CDR3 is 11 amino acids long. V was clipped by 4 bases and J by 1 base, with 4 bases between them. CDR1 and CDR2 from the germline V gene are SQVTM and ANQGSEA. The CDR3 nucleotides are TGCAGCGTTGTCAGGAACACTGAAGCTTTCTTT. It encodes CSVVRNTEAFF.

This chain uses TRBV10-3 with TRBJ1-5, with TRBD1 identical over 7 bases. V lost 3 bases, J lost 4 bases, and 9 bases stayed unmatched. This CDR3 has 16 amino acids. Per the germline V gene, CDR1 is ENHRY and CDR2 is SYGVKD. The CDR3 nucleotides read TGTGCCATCAGTGACGGCGACAGGGTTCGGAATCAGCCCCAGCATTTT. It is translated as CAISDGDRVRNQPQHF.